This T cell receptor beta chain was observed in a study of T cell responses to AZD1222 COVID-19 vaccine. Here immunoSEQ multiplex PCR was the method, and the copy in TCRdb shows in-frame clones only, minus some. There are some 150,000 clones in the sample; 70% to 90% occur only once, and around 5% lies in the top ten. With regard to this clone: The target antigen is unknown.

Study-wide results and caveats: Clonal diversity was possibly underestimated, and white British individuals and females predominated among donors. Repertoire sampling happened only post peak T cell response. At study baseline, merely several AZD1222 recipients were seropositive.

The CDR3 length is 14 residues. The junction had 1 base not matched to a gene; V was cut back by 2 bases and J by 4 bases. The germline V gene has CDR1 SNHLY and CDR2 FYNNEI. Second doses that came at about 4 or about 12 weeks were put together. This chain joins TRBV2 and TRBJ1-3; 8 bases align to TRBD1. The sequence came from an adult who received the AZD1222 COVID-19 vaccine. The material was peripheral blood, obtained 28 days after the second AZD1222 dose. Here the CDR3 DNA reads TGTGCCAGCAGTGAACGACAGGGGGGAAACACCATATATTTT. Its translation is CASSERQGGNTIYF.